This entry describes one T cell receptor beta chain. Its antigen remains unidentified. This CDR3 is 18 amino acids long. V gave up 0 bases and J gave up 1 base, with 21 bases separating them. The V gene's germline CDR1 is GTSNPN and CDR2 SVGIG (reference sequence). The sample originates from a study of cytomegalovirus exposure and HLA in healthy donors. Whole-study findings and limits: In a later analysis, TCR beta V- and J-gene trimming showed a link to a missense DCLRE1C variant.

In the PCR, 60 Vbeta and 13 Jbeta primers were used. TCRdb keeps only in-frame clones here, not all; method: immunoSEQ multiplex PCR. The table records about 130,000 clones, 70% to 85% of them present only once. This chain connects TRBV30 to TRBJ1-1; D perhaps matches TRBD1 (6 bases). The sequencing input was PBMCs. This TCR was recovered from a boy between 2 and 10 years old in good health and CMV-seronegative. In DNA, the CDR3 is TGTGCCTGGAGTGTAAGGGCCAGGGGAAGGGCGAGGAACACTGAAGCTTTCTTT. Translation gives CAWSVRARGRARNTEAFF.